The rows below give T cell receptor beta chains drawn from one sample of a study of shared clonotypes between healthy human individuals. The repertoire was sequenced with immunoSEQ multiplex PCR; TCRdb's copy has only in-frame clones and lacks some. The data hold roughly 1.5 million clones, with under 99% observed a single time. What was sequenced was naive CD4+ T cells sorted from blood. These receptors were obtained from a man aged 30 to 45 in good health. CDR3s include the opening cysteine and the closing phenylalanine or tryptophan. The D gene is left open where the match is weak. Clone size is shown for a subset of rows, as once, few, many or a class of expanded clone.

v_call: TRBV5-1
clone_size: .
j_call: TRBJ1-2
d_call: .
cdr3_aa: CASSPRGTPDGYTF
cdr3_nt: TGCGCCAGCAGCCCACGAGGGACACCGGATGGCTACACCTTC

v_call: TRBV28
clone_size: .
j_call: TRBJ1-5
d_call: .
cdr3_aa: CASSRALGPQHF
cdr3_nt: TGTGCCAGCAGTCGTGCTCTAGGGCCCCAGCATTTT

v_call: TRBV9
clone_size: .
j_call: TRBJ2-3
d_call: TRBD1
cdr3_aa: CASSVAPMTGLSTDTQYF
cdr3_nt: TGTGCCAGCAGCGTAGCCCCTATGACAGGGCTTAGCACAGATACGCAGTATTTT

v_call: TRBV13
clone_size: .
j_call: TRBJ2-7
d_call: TRBD1
cdr3_aa: CASSPRDRAYEQYF
cdr3_nt: TGTGCCAGCAGCCCCCGGGACAGGGCCTACGAGCAGTACTTC

v_call: TRBV27
clone_size: .
j_call: TRBJ2-7
d_call: TRBD2
cdr3_aa: CASSYSGIPYEQYF
cdr3_nt: TGTGCCAGCAGCTATAGCGGGATACCCTACGAGCAGTACTTC

v_call: TRBV7-2
clone_size: .
j_call: TRBJ2-3
d_call: .
cdr3_aa: CASSVTYKDTQYF
cdr3_nt: TGTGCCAGCAGCGTAACTTACAAAGATACGCAGTATTTT

v_call: TRBV10-3
clone_size: .
j_call: TRBJ1-3
d_call: .
cdr3_aa: CAIRSSGTTGNTIYF
cdr3_nt: TGTGCCATCAGATCTTCCGGGACAACTGGAAACACCATATATTTT

v_call: TRBV5-5
clone_size: .
j_call: TRBJ2-4
d_call: TRBD2
cdr3_aa: CASSFTLAANIQYF
cdr3_nt: TGTGCCAGCAGCTTCACACTAGCGGCGAACATTCAGTACTTC

v_call: TRBV18
clone_size: .
j_call: TRBJ1-1
d_call: .
cdr3_aa: CASSEGVKAFF
cdr3_nt: TGTGCCAGCTCAGAGGGCGTTAAAGCTTTCTTT

v_call: TRBV30
clone_size: .
j_call: TRBJ2-4
d_call: .
cdr3_aa: CACARQGSGNIQYF
cdr3_nt: TGTGCCTGCGCCAGGCAGGGGTCCGGAAACATTCAGTACTTC

v_call: TRBV11-2
clone_size: .
j_call: TRBJ2-3
d_call: TRBD2
cdr3_aa: CASSLVLAGAGTDTQYF
cdr3_nt: TGTGCCAGCAGCTTAGTCTTAGCGGGAGCCGGGACAGATACGCAGTATTTT

v_call: TRBV23-1
clone_size: .
j_call: TRBJ1-5
d_call: .
cdr3_aa: CASSRSGAACGRAQHF
cdr3_nt: TGCGCCAGCAGCCGTTCTGGAGCAGCCTGCGGGAGGGCCCAGCATTTT

v_call: TRBV5-1
clone_size: .
j_call: TRBJ2-7
d_call: TRBD1
cdr3_aa: CASSLVRGRLYEQYF
cdr3_nt: TGCGCCAGCAGCTTGGTCAGGGGGCGTCTATACGAGCAGTACTTC

v_call: TRBV6-1
clone_size: .
j_call: TRBJ1-2
d_call: .
cdr3_aa: CASSVGGAQIGYTF
cdr3_nt: TGTGCCAGCAGTGTGGGGGGGGCGCAGATTGGCTACACCTTC

v_call: TRBV27
clone_size: once
j_call: TRBJ2-7
d_call: TRBD2
cdr3_aa: CASRLRSGIDRGGRGYEQYF
cdr3_nt: TGTGCCAGCAGACTCCGATCGGGAATCGATCGTGGCGGGAGAGGTTACGAGCAGTACTTC

v_call: TRBV15
clone_size: .
j_call: TRBJ1-3
d_call: .
cdr3_aa: CATSRDRVGATSGNTIYF
cdr3_nt: TGTGCCACCAGCAGAGATCGTGTAGGGGCAACCTCTGGAAACACCATATATTTT

v_call: TRBV9
clone_size: .
j_call: TRBJ2-2
d_call: .
cdr3_aa: CASSPIGVNTGELFF
cdr3_nt: TGTGCCAGCAGCCCCATTGGGGTCAACACCGGGGAGCTGTTTTTT

v_call: TRBV6-5
clone_size: .
j_call: TRBJ1-3
d_call: .
cdr3_aa: CASSYLGSTSGNTIYF
cdr3_nt: TGTGCCAGCAGTTACTTGGGGTCCACATCTGGAAACACCATATATTTT

v_call: TRBV5-1
clone_size: .
j_call: TRBJ2-1
d_call: TRBD1
cdr3_aa: CASSGTGTGMYNEQFF
cdr3_nt: TGCGCCAGCAGCGGTACGGGGACAGGGATGTACAATGAGCAGTTCTTC

v_call: TRBV7-9
clone_size: once
j_call: TRBJ1-2
d_call: TRBD1
cdr3_aa: CASSFLAGQGTANYGYTF
cdr3_nt: TGTGCCAGCAGCTTTCTCGCGGGACAGGGAACTGCTAACTATGGCTACACCTTC

v_call: TRBV5-1
clone_size: .
j_call: TRBJ2-7
d_call: TRBD1
cdr3_aa: CASSWGQTYEQYF
cdr3_nt: TGCGCCAGCAGCTGGGGACAGACCTACGAGCAGTACTTC

v_call: TRBV5-4
clone_size: .
j_call: TRBJ2-7
d_call: .
cdr3_aa: CASSFGRGTMDYEQYF
cdr3_nt: TGTGCCAGCAGCTTTGGCCGTGGCACGATGGACTACGAGCAGTACTTC

v_call: TRBV6-1
clone_size: .
j_call: TRBJ2-7
d_call: TRBD1
cdr3_aa: CASRTGVYEQYF
cdr3_nt: TGTGCCAGCAGGACAGGGGTCTACGAGCAGTACTTC

v_call: TRBV6-4
clone_size: .
j_call: TRBJ1-1
d_call: .
cdr3_aa: CASSEQLNTEAFF
cdr3_nt: TGTGCCAGCAGTGAACAACTGAACACTGAAGCTTTCTTT

v_call: TRBV29-1
clone_size: .
j_call: TRBJ1-1
d_call: .
cdr3_aa: CSAAMGADTEAFF
cdr3_nt: TGCAGCGCCGCGATGGGGGCGGACACTGAAGCTTTCTTT

v_call: TRBV28
clone_size: .
j_call: TRBJ1-5
d_call: .
cdr3_aa: CASGGQPHRMGSQPQHF
cdr3_nt: TGTGCCAGTGGGGGCCAGCCTCACAGGATGGGGAGTCAGCCCCAGCATTTT

v_call: TRBV5-1
clone_size: few
j_call: TRBJ2-1
d_call: .
cdr3_aa: CASSLASGSYNEQFF
cdr3_nt: TGCGCCAGCAGCTTGGCCTCGGGTTCCTACAATGAGCAGTTCTTC

v_call: TRBV7-2
clone_size: .
j_call: TRBJ1-1
d_call: .
cdr3_aa: CASSPGVGNMNTEAFF
cdr3_nt: TGTGCCAGCAGCCCGGGGGTGGGCAACATGAACACTGAAGCTTTCTTT

v_call: TRBV18
clone_size: .
j_call: TRBJ2-4
d_call: TRBD2
cdr3_aa: CASSLLGTSGEGNIQYF
cdr3_nt: TGTGCCAGCTCTCTCCTCGGGACTAGCGGGGAAGGGAACATTCAGTACTTC

v_call: TRBV4-1
clone_size: once
j_call: TRBJ2-7
d_call: TRBD1
cdr3_aa: CASSQGGRTGKSYEQYF
cdr3_nt: TGCGCCAGCAGCCAAGGTGGGAGGACAGGGAAGTCCTACGAGCAGTACTTC

v_call: TRBV29-1
clone_size: .
j_call: TRBJ2-7
d_call: TRBD2
cdr3_aa: CSVETSGSVYEQYF
cdr3_nt: TGCAGCGTTGAGACTAGCGGGAGTGTCTACGAGCAGTACTTC

v_call: TRBV29-1
clone_size: .
j_call: TRBJ2-7
d_call: .
cdr3_aa: CSVVGGTLFGQYF
cdr3_nt: TGCAGCGTTGTGGGAGGAACACTATTTGGGCAGTACTTC

v_call: TRBV5-6
clone_size: .
j_call: TRBJ2-2
d_call: TRBD2
cdr3_aa: CASSSGLAGLAGELFF
cdr3_nt: TGTGCCAGCAGCAGCGGACTAGCGGGACTAGCCGGGGAGCTGTTTTTT

v_call: TRBV18
clone_size: .
j_call: TRBJ1-5
d_call: TRBD1
cdr3_aa: CASSPSPGQWQPQHF
cdr3_nt: TGTGCCAGCTCACCCTCTCCGGGACAGTGGCAGCCCCAGCATTTT

v_call: TRBV18
clone_size: once
j_call: TRBJ2-4
d_call: .
cdr3_aa: CASSHRTEGANIQYF
cdr3_nt: TGTGCCAGCTCACACCGGACGGAAGGGGCTAACATTCAGTACTTC

v_call: TRBV28
clone_size: .
j_call: TRBJ2-7
d_call: TRBD1
cdr3_aa: CASIQGTKSYEQYF
cdr3_nt: TGTGCCAGCATACAGGGGACAAAATCCTACGAGCAGTACTTC

v_call: TRBV29-1
clone_size: once
j_call: TRBJ1-3
d_call: .
cdr3_aa: CSGQTSGNTIYF
cdr3_nt: TGCAGCGGACAGACCTCTGGAAACACCATATATTTT

v_call: TRBV7-3
clone_size: .
j_call: TRBJ2-2
d_call: TRBD1
cdr3_aa: CASSPDRVNTGELFF
cdr3_nt: TGTGCCAGCAGCCCGGACAGGGTAAACACCGGGGAGCTGTTTTTT

v_call: TRBV7-8
clone_size: .
j_call: TRBJ1-1
d_call: TRBD1
cdr3_aa: CASSLQGLNTEAFF
cdr3_nt: TGTGCCAGCAGCCTACAGGGGTTGAACACTGAAGCTTTCTTT

v_call: TRBV27
clone_size: .
j_call: TRBJ2-2
d_call: .
cdr3_aa: CASSLFPGELFF
cdr3_nt: TGTGCCAGCAGTTTATTTCCCGGGGAGCTGTTTTTT

v_call: TRBV11-2
clone_size: .
j_call: TRBJ1-2
d_call: .
cdr3_aa: CASSPLGRVGGYTF
cdr3_nt: TGTGCCAGCAGCCCCCTAGGGCGGGTTGGTGGCTACACCTTC

v_call: TRBV7-3
clone_size: .
j_call: TRBJ2-7
d_call: .
cdr3_aa: CASSPTGGGPQYF
cdr3_nt: TGTGCCAGCAGCCCCACCGGAGGGGGCCCTCAGTACTTC